The 7 T cell receptor beta chains below were found in one sample sequenced in a study of cytomegalovirus exposure and HLA in healthy donors (dated by TCRdb to about 2017). The receptor library was made with the immunoSEQ multiplex PCR assay. The multiplex PCR relied on a mix of 60 forward primers for TCR Vbeta segments and 13 reverse primers for TCR Jbeta segments. TCRdb obtained this table from immuneACCESS and retained in-frame rearrangements with V and J assigned. These tables miss some clones; where compared with another copy, unresolved V genes account for less than half of the shortfall, and the remainder is unexplained. The table held for this sample gives 150,000 to 200,000 clones. The ten most abundant clones make up 5.5% to 7.5% of the sample. Sequences were obtained from PBMCs. The receptors stem from a man aged 25 to 40 in good health and CMV-seronegative.

The rearrangement uses TRBV30 and TRBJ1-6; 9 bases fit TRBD1. This CDR3 spans 15 amino acids. Germline trimming cut 5 bases from V and 10 bases from J; bases unmatched to any gene: 12. Germline loops: CDR1 GTSNPN, CDR2 SVGIG (reference sequence). CDR3 residues: CAWRKLDRGQSPLHF. CDR3 coding DNA: TGTGCCTGGCGAAAACTGGACAGGGGACAATCACCCCTCCACTTT.

V is TRBV6-6 and J is TRBJ1-1, with 10 bases aligning to TRBD1. The germline V gene has CDR1 MNHNY and CDR2 SVGAGI (reference sequence). This CDR3 region has 12 residues. After removal of 8 bases from V and 6 bases from J, the junction contained 3 bases not matched to a gene. CDR3 nucleotides: TGTGCCAGCGACGGACAGGGGGCTGAAGCTTTCTTT. Translating it yields CASDGQGAEAFF.

J is TRBJ1-5 and V is TRBV19; possible D gene TRBD1, 6 bases. With 4 bases removed from V and 5 bases from J, the gap between germline ends came to 18 bases. The CDR3 is made up of 16 amino acids. Germline-derived CDR1 and CDR2 are LNHDA and SQIVND (reference sequence). In DNA, the CDR3 is TGTGCCAGTAGTACCGCTGGACAGCCGGGCCATCAGCCCCAGCATTTT. This encodes CASSTAGQPGHQPQHF.

The V and J genes are TRBV7-2 and TRBJ2-3, with 14 bases aligning to TRBD2. Germline lookup yields CDR1 SGHTA and CDR2 FQGNSA. V was clipped by 8 bases and J by 9 bases; unmatched bases: 13. The CDR3 runs 16 residues. CDR3 in DNA: TGTGCCAGCCGTCCGGGACTAGCGGGAGCTGGGATAACGCAGTATTTT. This encodes CASRPGLAGAGITQYF. The full variable domain, in which reference TRBV7-2 and TRBJ2-3 provide the parts outside the CDR3, is GAGVSQSPSNKVTEKGKDVELRCDPISGHTALYWYRQSLGQGLEFLIYFQGNSAPDKSGLPSDRFSAERTGGSVSTLTIQRTQQEDSAVYLCASRPGLAGAGITQYFGPGTRLTVL.

The rearrangement joins TRBV2 to TRBJ2-3; 10 bases line up with TRBD2. The CDR3 covers 14 residues. CDR1 and CDR2 (germline): SNHLY, FYNNEI. V was pared by 6 bases and J by 10 bases, with 10 bases of the junction left unmatched. CDR3 DNA sequence: TGTGCCAGCAGGGAGCGGGGGGGCCCTGGCCCGCAGTATTTT. Amino acid sequence: CASRERGGPGPQYF.

The V gene is TRBV15, the J gene TRBJ1-5, with a tentative D call TRBD1 (6 bases). Germline CDR1 LNHNV, CDR2 YYDKDF (reference sequence). The CDR3 length is 18 residues. The V and J ends lost 0 bases and 4 bases respectively, with 19 bases between them. Written as DNA, the CDR3 is TGTGCCACCAGCAGAGATCTCAGGGCAGGGGTGAAGAATCAGCCCCAGCATTTT. Protein sequence: CATSRDLRAGVKNQPQHF.

The chain combines TRBV27 with TRBJ2-3; TRBD1 is a possible D gene (5 bases). CDR3 size: 14 residues. Germline assignment: CDR1 MNHEY and CDR2 SMNVEV (reference sequence). V was cut by 3 bases and J by 3 bases, with 10 bases left in between. The CDR3 nucleotides read TGTGCCAGCAGTTTGTGGGGCCGGACAGATACGCAGTATTTT. This codes for CASSLWGRTDTQYF.